This T cell receptor beta chain was recorded in a study of graft-versus-host responses after intestinal transplantation. The overall study: Transplants given to recipients were multivisceral, liver-intestinal, or isolated intestinal. Every recipient had anti-thymocyte globulin induction and around three years of tacrolimus plus steroids.

The CDR3 has 16 amino acids. CDR1 and CDR2 (germline): LNHNV, YYDKDF (reference sequence). V lost 3 bases and J lost 0, with 12 bases in between. Method: immunoSEQ multiplex PCR; TCRdb's copy keeps in-frame clones and lacks some. The repertoire holds some 81,000 clones, with roughly 91% as singletons. Notes on this clone: What it binds is unknown.

The J gene is TRBJ2-4, the V gene TRBV15; the D is unclear. The sample here was unstimulated CD4+ T cells sorted from spleen or lymph node cells, taken before intestinal transplant. The sequence came from a human donor who received an intestinal transplant. CDR3: CATSRPSRLAKNIQYF. CDR3 coding DNA: TGTGCCACCAGCAGGCCCAGCAGGCTAGCCAAAAACATTCAGTACTTC.